The following is a T cell receptor beta chain sequence with its context. The antigen remains unidentified. CDR1 SGHVS and CDR2 FQNEAQ come from the germline V gene. CDR3 size: 15 residues. The data originate from a study of CXCR3-negative and CXCR3-positive naive CD8 T cells. Study background: With about 1.5 +/- 0.3 million reads per library, the TRB reads numbered some 130 million in total.

Points from the study as a whole: Higher TRB CDR3 hydrophobicity marked CXCR3-positive naive cells relative to CXCR3-negative naive cells. Comparably high diversity was seen in both naive subsets, and much lower diversity in memory CD8+ cells. Naive cells that were CXCR3-negative or CXCR3-positive used TRBV-TRBJ genes alike, while memory cells diverged.

5' RACE with UMI labels generated the TRB cDNA libraries. TCRdb reprocessed the 5' RACE reads and reports one entry per CDR3 protein, with no DNA. This sample contains tens of thousands of distinct CDR3 sequences. CD45RO-CCR7+CD27+CD95- characterized naive CD8+ T cells. This sequence originates from a human donor in good health. Some clones in this sample may be carry-over from other donors' samples. Input material: naive CXCR3+ CD8+ T cells from blood. Stated subset: CD45RO-CCR7+CD27+CD95- naive CD8+ T cells expressing CXCR3 (TNR3+). This rearrangement joins TRBV7-8 to TRBJ2-1; checking the TCRdb D call of TRBD2 is not possible without DNA. CDR3 loop: CASSQRGDLYNEQFF.